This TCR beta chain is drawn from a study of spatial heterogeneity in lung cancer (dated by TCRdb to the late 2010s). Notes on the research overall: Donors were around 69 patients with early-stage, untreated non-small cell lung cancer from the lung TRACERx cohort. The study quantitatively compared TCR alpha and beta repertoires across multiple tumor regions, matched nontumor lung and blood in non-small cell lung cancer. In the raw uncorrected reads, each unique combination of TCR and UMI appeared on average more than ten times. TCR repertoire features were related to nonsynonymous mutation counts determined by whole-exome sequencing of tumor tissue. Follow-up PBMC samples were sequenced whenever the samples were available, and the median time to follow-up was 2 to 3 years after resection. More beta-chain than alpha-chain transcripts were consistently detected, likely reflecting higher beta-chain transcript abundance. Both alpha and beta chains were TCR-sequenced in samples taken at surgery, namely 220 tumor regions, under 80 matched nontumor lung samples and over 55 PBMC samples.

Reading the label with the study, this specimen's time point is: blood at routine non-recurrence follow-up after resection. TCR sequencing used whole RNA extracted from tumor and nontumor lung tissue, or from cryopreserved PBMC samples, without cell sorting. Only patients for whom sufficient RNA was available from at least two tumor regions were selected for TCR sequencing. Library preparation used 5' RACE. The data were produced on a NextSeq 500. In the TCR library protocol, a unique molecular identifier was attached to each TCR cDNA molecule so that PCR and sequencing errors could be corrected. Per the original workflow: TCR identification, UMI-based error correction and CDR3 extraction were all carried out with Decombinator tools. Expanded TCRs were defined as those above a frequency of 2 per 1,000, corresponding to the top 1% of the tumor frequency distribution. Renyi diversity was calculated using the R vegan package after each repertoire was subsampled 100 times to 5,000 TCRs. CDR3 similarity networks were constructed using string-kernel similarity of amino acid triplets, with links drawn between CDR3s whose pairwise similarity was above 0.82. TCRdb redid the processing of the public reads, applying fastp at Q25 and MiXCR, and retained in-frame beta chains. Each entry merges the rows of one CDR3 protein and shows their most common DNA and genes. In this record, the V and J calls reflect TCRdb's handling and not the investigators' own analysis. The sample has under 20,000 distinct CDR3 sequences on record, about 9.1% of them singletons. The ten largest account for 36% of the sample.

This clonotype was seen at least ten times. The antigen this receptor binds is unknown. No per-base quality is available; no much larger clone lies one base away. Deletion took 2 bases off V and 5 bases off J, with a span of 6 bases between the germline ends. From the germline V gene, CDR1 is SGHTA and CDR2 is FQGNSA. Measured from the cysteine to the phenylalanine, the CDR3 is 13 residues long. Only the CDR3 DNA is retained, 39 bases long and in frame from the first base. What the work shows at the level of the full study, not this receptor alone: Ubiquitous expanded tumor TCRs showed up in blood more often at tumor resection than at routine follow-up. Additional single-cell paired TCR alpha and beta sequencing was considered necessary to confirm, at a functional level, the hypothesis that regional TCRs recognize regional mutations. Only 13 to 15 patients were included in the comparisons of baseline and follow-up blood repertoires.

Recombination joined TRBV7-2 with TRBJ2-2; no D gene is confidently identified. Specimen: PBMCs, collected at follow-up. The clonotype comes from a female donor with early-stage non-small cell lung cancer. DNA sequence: TGTGCCAGCAGCTTAAGGCAGACCGGGGAGCTGTTTTTT. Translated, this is CASSLRQTGELFF.